What follows describes a single T cell receptor beta chain. The CDR3 totals 14 residues. Trimming left V 8 bases short and J 4 bases short, with 16 bases between. Germline loops: CDR1 SNHLY, CDR2 FYNNEI. Profiled with immunoSEQ multiplex PCR; TCRdb holds only in-frame clones, not every one. The table includes over 2,000,000 clones, around 93% detected once. This entry belongs to a study of shared clonotypes between healthy human individuals. About the study: Three CD4 naive, three CD4 memory, two CD8 naive and one CD8 memory plate were used per donor.

As defined, naive CD8 cells were CD45RO-negative and positively selected for CCR7, with terminally differentiated effector memory CD45RA+ cells excluded. This sequence originates from a man between 18 and 29 years old in good health. Some clones in this sample may be carry-over from other donors' samples. V usage is TRBV2 and J usage is TRBJ2-3, with D unresolved. The material sequenced was naive CD8+ T cells from PBMCs. CDR3 DNA sequence: TGTGCCAGCGACCCGTTCTCCCCCGCAGATACGCAGTATTTT. Translating it yields CASDPFSPADTQYF.